This T cell receptor (beta chain) is from a study of shared clonotypes between healthy human individuals. Germline V lookup: CDR1 MNHNS, CDR2 SASEGT. This CDR3 has 15 amino acids. J lost 4 bases, V lost 2 bases, and 5 bases had no gene match. Assay used: immunoSEQ multiplex PCR; TCRdb lists only in-frame clones, some missing. The sample lists roughly 1,100,000 clones; roughly 80% were seen once. This TCR derives from a man between 18 and 35 years old in good health. Sample: memory CD4+ T cells sorted from blood. Specified subset: CD45RA-negative fraction. V and J are TRBV6-1 and TRBJ1-1; 9 bases map to TRBD1. The CDR3 protein is CASSESQGQGTEAFF. The CDR3 coding sequence is TGTGCCAGCAGTGAATCGCAGGGACAGGGCACTGAAGCTTTCTTT.